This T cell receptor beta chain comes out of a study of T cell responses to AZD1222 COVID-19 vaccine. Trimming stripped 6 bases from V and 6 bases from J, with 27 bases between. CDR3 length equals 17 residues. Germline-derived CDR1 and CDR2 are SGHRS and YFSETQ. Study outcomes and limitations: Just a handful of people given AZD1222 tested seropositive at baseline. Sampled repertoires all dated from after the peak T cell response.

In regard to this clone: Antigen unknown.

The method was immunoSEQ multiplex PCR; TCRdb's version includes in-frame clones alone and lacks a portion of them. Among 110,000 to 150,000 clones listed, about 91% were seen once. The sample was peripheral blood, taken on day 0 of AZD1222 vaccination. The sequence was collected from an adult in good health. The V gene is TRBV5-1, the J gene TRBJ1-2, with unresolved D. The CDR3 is CASNPKSQLPSVHGYTF. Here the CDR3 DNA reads TGCGCCAGCAACCCAAAATCTCAACTCCCTTCGGTGCATGGCTACACCTTC.